The T cell receptor (beta chain) under discussion was sequenced for a study of blood T cell repertoires in COVID-19. Clones were read by immunoSEQ multiplex PCR, and TCRdb kept only the in-frame ones, dropping some. The table includes about 390,000 clones, 80% to 90% detected once. V was cut by 2 bases and J by 10 bases, with 11 bases left in between. The CDR3 is made up of 13 amino acids. From germline, CDR1 is SGHTA and CDR2 FQGTGA. This sequence was found in an older woman with COVID-19, enrolled during active disease. Material: peripheral blood. The chain employs TRBV7-3 and TRBJ1-4, with D perhaps matching TRBD1 (5 bases). CDR3 protein: CASSLGVGGKLFF. CDR3 DNA: TGTGCCAGCAGCTTAGGAGTGGGGGGAAAACTGTTTTTT.